This TCR beta chain stems from a study of T cells after yellow fever vaccination. Study-wide background: Fractions of limited cellularity were prepared by means of SMART-Seq v4 Ultra Low Input. Study-wide findings and caveats: Abundant clonotypes from the bulk population could have been carried over as contaminants into FACS-sorted repertoires. Post-booster samples contained most primary-vaccination clones (approximately 96% CD4, roughly 88% CD8).

5'RACE template switching produced TCR cDNA carrying a universal primer site and UMIs. Using its own MiXCR run on the 5' RACE reads, TCRdb lists one record per CDR3 protein. The sample shows about 580,000 distinct CDR3 sequences, about a sixth of them seen only once. The CDR3 is 13 residues long. CDR1 is SQVTM, CDR2 ANQGSEA, per germline. On this clonotype: Its cognate antigen is unknown.

The rearrangement links TRBV29-1 to TRBJ2-1, with D possibly matching TRBD2 (7 bases). The material sequenced was PBMCs, taken 5 to 6 days after the first yellow fever vaccination. This receptor was obtained from a man between 18 and 29 years old who received the YFV17D yellow fever vaccine. The CDR3, as DNA: TGCAGTGTACAGGGAGGGGGGTTCAATGAGCAGTTCTTC. The encoded protein is CSVQGGGFNEQFF.